This T cell receptor (beta chain) emerged from a study of cytomegalovirus exposure and HLA in healthy donors (TCRdb year 2017). Some background on the complete study: An earlier analysis of more than 550 of the donors reported approximately 260 Gb of sequence data and 90 million to 120 million unique TCR beta sequences obtained from about 180 million T cells. The study aimed to test whether signatures of past pathogen exposure could be identified by cataloging public T cell receptors. Using immunosequencing, the study profiled T cell repertoires from roughly 650 subjects and related those repertoires to cytomegalovirus serostatus. To study patterns of TCR occurrence, a later analysis re-analyzed previously published TCR beta repertoires from around 670 donors and added high-resolution HLA genotyping. An early release that covered about 600 HLA-typed donors contained approximately 320 gigabases of sequencing data and around 85 million unique TCR sequences. The number of donors typed differed by locus, with roughly 620-630 for A, B, C, DRB1 and DQB1, around 500 for DQA1, 600 to 610 for DPA1, and roughly 450 for DPB1. Four or five DR-DQ haplotypes were treated as single units for association and clustering because of strong linkage in the cohort. The genetic ancestry cluster associated with self-reported Caucasian donors included roughly 84% of the 300 to 450 genotyped donors. On average, approximately 250,000 unique TCR beta nucleotide sequences were sequenced per donor among about 400 genotyped donors of the cohort, with roughly 18% of those sequences being non-productive. Class I and class II HLA loci were covered by the typing at four-digit resolution. The study combined high-throughput TCR immunosequencing, statistical association of individual TCRs with disease status, and machine learning to predict cytomegalovirus infection status. Donor age, sex, ethnicity and CMV serostatus were collected together with the repertoire data. Every discovery cohort repertoire had been produced on one sequencing platform. A later genetic analysis used genome-wide SNP genotypes for about 55% of the 666 donors, treating that subset as a discovery cohort. The later analysis used no new phenotypic data to find candidate immune exposures, relying instead on TCR beta sequences and their occurrence across donors. An earlier analysis of around 540 of the donors applied high-throughput TCR beta sequencing to assess whether each TCR beta V gene segment acted as functional or pseudogenic. Besides the first cohort of 550 to 750 subjects, a separate validation cohort made up of 120 different subjects was used. What the research found in general, with its limitations: Because HLA typing was unavailable for some donors at each locus, only the typed subset was used in association tests. Broadly in line with IMGT annotations, most TCR beta V segments showed up in productive rearrangements about 90% or about 30% of the time in an earlier analysis of 450 to 750 of the donors. An association between a missense DCLRE1C variant and V-gene and J-gene trimming of TCR beta chains was found in a later genetic analysis and replicated in an independent cohort. Cytomegalovirus status was reported to be diagnosed by the classifier with high specificity and sensitivity in both the original and validation cohorts. The 87-base-pair reads could not distinguish some IMGT-functional V segments, including TRBV6-2 and TRBV6-3, so those segments were excluded. Compared with the approximately 720-donor mean, donors in an Asian-associated ancestry cluster had fewer N-insertions in productive TCRs, according to a later genetic analysis. The authors suggested that the approach could potentially be extended to other disease states and immunological phenotypes. Most CMV-associated TCR beta chains appeared to be HLA-restricted in a later analysis, and the HLA associations seemed to be driven largely by CMV exposure. Most TCR sequences were seen in very few donors, while some public TCRs were found in many individuals. Assigning TCR associations to individual alleles was difficult when HLA alleles, especially DR and DQ, strongly co-occurred. The only immune exposure information available for the cohort was CMV serostatus. In vitro tests confirmed that a few of the cytomegalovirus-associated TCR beta chains recognize cytomegalovirus antigens. Sequencing depth was assumed to be roughly uniform across donors in the presence/absence analyses, though that assumption may not hold. In a later analysis, HLA-associated TCR beta chains were found to be more clonally expanded and to have lower generation probabilities than equally common non-associated chains. Approximately 18 rarely observed V segments, including chromosome 9 orphons, were excluded from the earlier analysis of approximately 500 of the donors because counts were too low. A further reported finding was that TCR beta sequences accurately predicted the HLA-A and HLA-B alleles for most subjects in the first cohort. Correlated functional status among segregating V segments might be attributable to linkage disequilibrium, but an unknown experimental factor could not be ruled out. The sequencing pipeline was judged likely to have produced a cluster of highly shared sequence variants as a technical artifact. In a later analysis, the rate of TCR association differed among HLA loci, with DRB1 alleles having the most associated TCRs and HLA-C alleles having the fewest. The study listed 164 TCR beta chains as associated with cytomegalovirus. At a false discovery rate of 0.05, a later analysis linked under 20,000 TCR beta sequences to specific HLA alleles. In a later analysis, several top co-occurrence clusters were reported to appear linked to parvovirus B19, influenza, CMV and Epstein-Barr virus. In this cohort, only TCR beta chains were sequenced, and detectable features were limited by the absence of alpha or paired-chain data.

V trim: 6 bases; J trim: 5 bases; unmatched bases: 13. CDR1 and CDR2, looked up from the germline V gene (reference sequence), are SGHNT and YYREEE. Inclusive of the bounding cysteine and phenylalanine, the CDR3 is 16 residues long. Only the CDR3 portion is preserved as DNA: 48 bases, with reading frame beginning at the first base. Library construction relied on the immunoSEQ multiplex PCR assay. For the multiplex PCR, a mixture combining 60 forward primers for TCR Vbeta segments and 13 reverse primers for TCR Jbeta segments was used. Amplification of the CDR3 region of rearranged TCR beta genes was performed with a multiplex PCR assay on genomic DNA. The Illumina HiSeq System was used to sequence the amplified TCR beta libraries as 87-base-pair reads. From the authors' description of their analysis: A later analysis counted tens of millions of unique TCR beta chains across the 650 to 800 repertoires, and roughly 9.9 million of these chains were shared by at least two donors. A nearest-neighbor algorithm error-corrected the raw reads and collapsed the reads into unique sequences, merging closely related sequences to remove PCR and sequencing errors. To assign V, D and J gene segments, CDR3 sequences were aligned to IMGT reference sequences. Each retained sequence needed at least a six-nucleotide match to both a V gene segment and a J gene segment. Rearrangements were classified as productive when the CDR3 lacked stop codons and remained in frame with V and J, and all other rearrangements were classified as non-productive. CDR3 was defined by IMGT convention, running from the second conserved V-encoded cysteine to the conserved J-encoded phenylalanine. The earlier analysis of about 640 of the donors excluded any sequence lacking an unambiguous match to a single V gene segment. In an earlier analysis of more than 500 of the donors, a V segment was called functional when productive rearrangements were above 56.7%, and segregating when the standard deviation between donors exceeded 5%. A statistical classification framework was built for diagnosing cytomegalovirus status from the catalog of TCR beta chain sequences. V and J gene assignment, in a later analysis, came from comparing TCR nucleotide sequences with IMGT/GENE-DB human TR gene sequences. The TCRdist pipeline was used in a later analysis to assign CDR3 sequences and most-parsimonious VDJ recombination scenarios. A later analysis defined each TCR beta chain by its CDR3 amino acid sequence plus V-gene family, and excluded reads lacking a unique V-gene family. In a later analysis, 550 to 650 highly shared, low-generation-probability nucleotide sequences were removed to address suspected cross-contamination and a sequencing artifact. For each public chain, a later analysis derived a clonal expansion index from normalized ranks of inferred template counts within each repertoire. Generation probabilities in a later analysis came from a VDJ recombination model fitted to out-of-frame rearrangements, and those results were checked against IGoR. A later analysis scored TCR-TCR, TCR-HLA and TCR-CMV co-occurrence with hypergeometric tests, applying a repertoire-size bias correction to TCR pairs. In a later analysis, false discovery rates were estimated by permuting HLA or CMV assignments 20 times. In a later analysis, co-occurring TCRs were grouped using DBSCAN, and TCRdist sequence similarity was added for clustering within HLA-allele-positive subsets. Repertoires with fewer than 30,000 or more than 120,000 public chains, plus five repertoires with anomalous nucleotide sharing, were excluded from co-occurrence clustering. In its TCRdb copy, this immuneACCESS table keeps in-frame sequences only and misses some clones. Where compared with another copy, unresolved V genes explain less than half of these, and the others have no known cause. D and trimming were read from the DNA, whereas the V and J calls and clone size are those reported in that table. The sample contains 150,000 to 200,000 clones, 70% to 75% of them found a single time. In total, the top ten clones hold about 4.7% of the sample.

For this clone: Its antigen remains unidentified. Qualities for individual bases were not recorded, and no much larger clone is one base off.

The cohort comprised around 700 healthy bone marrow donors. All cohort members were sampled while nominally healthy, although unrecorded immune exposures were likely present. The donor was CMV seropositive and belonged to the group of 270 or so seropositive cohort members. Every donor gave a peripheral blood sample, and the peripheral blood mononuclear cells from that sample were used for TCR beta sequencing. Genomic DNA extraction from the blood cell samples was performed with the Qiagen DNeasy Blood Extraction Kit. Specimen: PBMCs. The sequence joins TRBV5-4 to TRBJ2-3; the junction holds 9 bases that match TRBD2. The receptor was isolated from a man aged 18 to 29 in good health and CMV-seropositive. The CDR3 amino acid sequence is: CASMGPVLAGIDTQYF. The DNA sequence reads TGTGCCAGCATGGGCCCAGTGCTAGCGGGGATAGATACGCAGTATTTT.